The 26 T cell receptor beta chains given below trace back to one sample, sequenced in a study of cytomegalovirus exposure and HLA in healthy donors (dated by TCRdb to about 2017). The method was the immunoSEQ multiplex PCR assay. For the multiplex PCR, a mixture combining 60 forward primers for TCR Vbeta segments and 13 reverse primers for TCR Jbeta segments was used. What TCRdb holds here is the immuneACCESS table cut down to in-frame rearrangements. Part of the clones is not present; checked against another copy, under half of the missing clones reflect an unresolved V gene, and the others are unexplained. The sample has 180,000 or so clones on record, around three quarters of them singletons. About 2.5% of the sample is held by the ten biggest clonotypes. Sequenced sample: PBMCs. Receptors originate from a woman aged 50 to 60 in good health and CMV-seronegative.

This clone occurred a few times. At one boundary the junction diverges from the germline segment, which might be a read error. The rearrangement uses TRBV4-1 and TRBJ1-4; TRBD1 is a possible D gene (6 bases). The CDR3 extends over 14 amino acids. Looked up from germline, CDR1 is MGHRA and CDR2 is YSYEKL. CDR3: CASSEQGEAEKLFF. The CDR3 region has the DNA TGTGCCAGCAGCGAACAGGGAGAAGCTGAAAAACTGTTTTTT.

This clone was counted a few times. The chain couples TRBV5-6 to TRBJ2-3, with D perhaps TRBD2 (5 bases). CDR3 length equals 11 residues. V shed 4 bases and J shed 8 bases, with 8 bases lying between them. Germline V CDR1 and CDR2: SGHDT, YYEEEE. CDR3 loop: CASSRGFTQYF. CDR3 DNA: TGTGCCAGCAGCCGAGGGTTTACGCAGTATTTT.

J is TRBJ1-1 and V is TRBV6-6; TRBD1 matches at 7 bases. V lost 5 bases, J lost 3 bases, and 9 bases stayed unmatched. CDR3 length: 15 residues. Germline V gives CDR1 MNHNY, CDR2 SVGAGI (reference sequence). The CDR3 region has the DNA TGTGCCAGCAGTGCCTCCGGGACAGAAGACACTGAAGCTTTCTTT. Translation gives CASSASGTEDTEAFF.

This clone was picked up a small number of times. V usage is TRBV5-1 and J usage is TRBJ2-3; 7 nucleotides agree with TRBD2. CDR1 and CDR2 from the germline V gene are SGHRS and YFSETQ. J was trimmed by 3 bases and V by 3 bases; bases with no gene match: 4. The CDR3 spans 14 residues. The CDR3 loop reads CASSSGGRTDTQYF. DNA of the CDR3: TGCGCCAGCAGCTCGGGGGGTCGGACAGATACGCAGTATTTT.

The genes are TRBV7-2 and TRBJ1-2; 8 bases agree with TRBD1. The CDR3 is 16 residues long. CDR1 and CDR2 from the germline V gene are SGHTA and FQGNSA. J was trimmed by 10 bases and V by 1 base; bases with no gene match: 14. CDR3 amino acids: CASSLEGTGLKFLYTF. CDR3 DNA sequence: TGTGCCAGCAGCTTAGAAGGGACAGGACTCAAATTCCTCTACACCTTC. The variable domain in full, completed from reference TRBV7-2 and TRBJ1-2, reads GAGVSQSPSNKVTEKGKDVELRCDPISGHTALYWYRQSLGQGLEFLIYFQGNSAPDKSGLPSDRFSAERTGGSVSTLTIQRTQQEDSAVYLCASSLEGTGLKFLYTFGSGTRLTVV.

V and J are TRBV19 and TRBJ2-7; 9 nucleotides agree with TRBD1. Germline loops: CDR1 LNHDA, CDR2 SQIVND (reference sequence). Trimming took 5 bases from V and 1 from J; bases not matched to a gene: 6. There are 15 residues in the CDR3. The DNA for the CDR3 is TGTGCCAGTAGTCTATCCGGGACAGGGTCCTACGAGCAGTACTTC. It codes for CASSLSGTGSYEQYF.

The CDR3, as DNA: TGCGCCAGCAGGGAACCGGGACTAGCGGGGGGGAGAGCCAAAAACATTCAGTACTTC. This encodes CASREPGLAGGRAKNIQYF. V gene TRBV10-2 combines with J gene TRBJ2-4; 16 nucleotides line up with TRBD2. CDR1 is WSHSY, CDR2 SAAADI, per germline. V dropped 6 bases and J dropped 0; count of bases not matched to a gene: 8. This CDR3 spans 19 amino acids.

The genes are TRBV18 and TRBJ2-3; tentative D call: TRBD1 (5 bases). Trimming took off 0 bases at V and 5 bases at J, with 12 bases between the two ends. Germline V gene lookup returns CDR1 KGHSH and CDR2 LQKENI. The CDR3 covers 15 residues. The CDR3 DNA reads as TGTGCCAGCTCACCACCGGTAGGGGTTCGAGATACGCAGTATTTT. As protein: CASSPPVGVRDTQYF. Full variable domain (rest looked up from reference TRBV18 and TRBJ2-3): NAGVMQNPRHLVRRRGQEARLRCSPMKGHSHVYWYRQLPEEGLKFMVYLQKENIIDESGMPKERFSAEFPKEGPSILRIQQVVRGDSAAYFCASSPPVGVRDTQYFGPGTRLTVL.

This chain uses TRBV19 with TRBJ2-1, with 8 nucleotides matching TRBD1. V dropped 3 bases and J dropped 4; count of bases not matched to a gene: 11. The germline CDR1 and CDR2 sequences are LNHDA and SQIVND (reference sequence). This CDR3 is 17 amino acids long. The CDR3 DNA sequence: TGTGCCAGTAGTATGCCCCGGCACAGGGGGTTTTACAATGAGCAGTTCTTC. Translating it yields CASSMPRHRGFYNEQFF.

The V gene is TRBV6-5, the J gene TRBJ1-4; D unclear. Deletions cut 2 bases from V and 3 bases from J, with 13 bases between. This CDR3 has 16 residues. Per germline, CDR1 MNHEY and CDR2 SVGAGI. The CDR3 is CASSYLPGWANEKLFF. The CDR3 DNA reads TGTGCCAGCAGTTACCTCCCGGGTTGGGCTAATGAAAAACTGTTTTTT.

V usage is TRBV7-2 and J usage is TRBJ2-3; 8 bases line up with TRBD1. CDR3 length: 15 amino acids. The junction had 8 bases not matched to a gene; V was cut back by 5 bases and J by 4 bases. The germline CDR1 and CDR2 sequences are SGHTA and FQGNSA. The CDR3 region has the DNA TGTGCCAGCAGCCTTGACAGGGGAGCGGCAGATACGCAGTATTTT. Amino acids: CASSLDRGAADTQYF.

This clone was seen just once. The chain combines TRBV9 with TRBJ1-2; 8 bases align to TRBD1. The V and J ends lost 4 bases and 4 bases, in that order; junction bases with no gene match: 12. From germline, CDR1 is SGDLS and CDR2 YYNGEE. This CDR3 comprises 16 residues. The CDR3 region has the DNA TGTGCCAGCAGCCAGTCACCGGGACAGGCTACCTATGGCTACACCTTC. As protein: CASSQSPGQATYGYTF.

With respect to this clone: This specimen includes other DNA sequences encoding the same CDR3. V usage is TRBV6-5 and J usage is TRBJ2-5, with D uncertain. V lost 0 bases to trimming and J lost 4 bases, with 3 bases between them. The CDR3 is 12 amino acids. Germline loops: CDR1 MNHEY, CDR2 SVGAGI. The CDR3 here is CASSYSRETQYF. CDR3 coding DNA: TGTGCCAGCAGTTACTCGAGAGAGACCCAGTACTTC.

The rearrangement joins TRBV19 to TRBJ1-1; the D is unclear. V was shortened by 1 base and J by 1 base, with 10 bases between the two germline ends. This CDR3 region has 15 residues. Germline values: CDR1 LNHDA, CDR2 SQIVND (reference sequence). CDR3 amino acids: CASSIGRGPNTEAFF. In DNA, the CDR3 is TGTGCCAGTAGTATAGGCAGAGGCCCGAACACTGAAGCTTTCTTT.

This chain connects TRBV2 to TRBJ2-1, with 7 positions matching TRBD1. Germline values: CDR1 SNHLY, CDR2 FYNNEI. V was clipped by 5 bases and J by 5 bases; unmatched bases: 3. This CDR3 is built from 13 residues. The CDR3 loop is CASSQDRDNEQFF. CDR3 DNA sequence: TGTGCCAGCAGTCAAGACAGGGACAATGAGCAGTTCTTC.

This clone was seen a handful of times. This sequence joins TRBV19 and TRBJ1-2, with D possibly TRBD1 on 6 matching bases. In germline, CDR1 is LNHDA, CDR2 SQIVND (reference sequence). The V end lost 0 bases, the J end lost 7 bases, and 15 bases lay between the germline ends. This CDR3 is 15 amino acids long. Here the CDR3 DNA reads TGTGCCAGTAGTATAGATCGTGCGGACAGTCGTGGCTACACCTTC. This gives the protein CASSIDRADSRGYTF.

The J gene is TRBJ2-1, the V gene TRBV11-2; D call uncertain. Germline loops: CDR1 SGHAT, CDR2 FQNNGV. This CDR3 has 16 amino acids. V was clipped by 0 bases and J by 4 bases, with 13 bases between them. The CDR3 region is CASSLDETGIYNEQFF. Here the CDR3 DNA reads TGTGCCAGCAGCTTAGATGAGACTGGAATATACAATGAGCAGTTCTTC.

The chain uses TRBV6-5 and TRBJ2-5; possibly TRBD2 for D (5 bases). CDR3 length: 11 residues. Germline-derived CDR1 and CDR2 are MNHEY and SVGAGI. V was pared by 6 bases and J by 13 bases, with 15 bases between. CDR3 sequence reads: CASRAGVGTYF. The CDR3 bases are TGTGCCAGCAGGGCCGGGGTTGGAACGTACTTC.

The rearrangement joins TRBV27 to TRBJ2-1; 9 positions agree with TRBD2. Germline loops: CDR1 MNHEY, CDR2 SMNVEV (reference sequence). The V gene end was trimmed by 1 base and the J gene end by 6 bases; junction bases not matched to a gene: 10. The CDR3 length is 17 residues. The CDR3 is CASSLFPSGTVGNEQFF. Written as DNA, the CDR3 is TGTGCCAGCAGTTTATTCCCTAGCGGGACAGTAGGCAATGAGCAGTTCTTC.

The J gene is TRBJ1-2, the V gene TRBV19; 9 nucleotides line up with TRBD1. The V gene's germline CDR1 is LNHDA and CDR2 SQIVND (reference sequence). V trimming: 5 bases; J trimming: 5 bases; junction bases outside the gene matches: 6. The CDR3 contains 14 residues. CDR3 in DNA: TGTGCCAGTAGTGAGACAGGGGGACGATATGGCTACACCTTC. Translating gives CASSETGGRYGYTF.

The V and J genes are TRBV6-5 and TRBJ1-4, with 11 bases matching TRBD1. This CDR3 is built from 15 residues. Trimming at V came to 4 bases and at J to 4 bases, leaving 2 bases not matched to a gene. Germline V lookup: CDR1 MNHEY, CDR2 SVGAGI. The CDR3, as DNA: TGTGCCAGCAGTTTGGACAGGGGGCATAATGAAAAACTGTTTTTT. Amino acid sequence: CASSLDRGHNEKLFF.

V gene TRBV6-5 combines with J gene TRBJ2-1; 10 nucleotides match TRBD2. The trim removed 6 bases at V and 8 bases at J, leaving 7 bases unmatched. Germline CDR1 MNHEY, CDR2 SVGAGI. The length of the CDR3 is 14 residues. CDR3 amino acids: CASSLSGGAYEQFF. CDR3 nucleotides: TGTGCCAGCAGCCTCAGCGGGGGGGCCTATGAGCAGTTCTTC.

The V call is TRBV5-1, the J call TRBJ2-3, with a possible D match to TRBD2 (5 bases). The germline V gene encodes CDR1 SGHRS and CDR2 YFSETQ. The V end was cut by 2 bases, the J end by 4 bases, with 17 bases between. There are 16 residues in the CDR3. For the CDR3, the DNA is TGCGCCAGCAGCTTAGGGTCCCTAGCCTTAGCAGATACGCAGTATTTT. Translating gives CASSLGSLALADTQYF.

This clone was detected once. DNA for the CDR3: TGTGCCAGTAGTATAGATCCCGCGGGAAAGGCCTATGGCTACACCTTC. Translating it yields CASSIDPAGKAYGYTF. The chain carries TRBV19 and TRBJ1-2; D is unresolved. The V gene lost 0 bases and the J gene lost 4 bases, with 15 bases spanning the gap. CDR1 and CDR2 from the germline V gene are LNHDA and SQIVND (reference sequence). The CDR3 sequence is 16 residues long.

The chain combines TRBV29-1 with TRBJ2-7; 7 bases are shared with TRBD1. CDR3 length: 11 amino acids. Trimming cost V 6 bases and J 6 bases; bases outside gene matches: 5. Germline lookup yields CDR1 SQVTM and CDR2 ANQGSEA. The CDR3 spells CSVESGGEQYF. As DNA, the CDR3 is TGCAGCGTAGAGTCAGGGGGCGAGCAGTACTTC.

The sample holds a few counts of this clone. The chain carries TRBV5-1 and TRBJ2-5; 10 bases match TRBD1. The CDR3 is 14 amino acids. Germline values: CDR1 SGHRS, CDR2 YFSETQ. The V gene end was trimmed by 6 bases and the J gene end by 2 bases; junction bases not matched to a gene: 4. The CDR3 loop reads CASMTGGGQETQYF. The CDR3 bases are TGCGCCAGCATGACAGGGGGCGGGCAAGAGACCCAGTACTTC.